This T cell receptor beta chain was sequenced for a study of T cell changes during pregnancy in multiple sclerosis (dated 2019 in TCRdb). Concerning the study at large: The study examined how the T cell repertoire changed over the course of pregnancy in women with multiple sclerosis.

Unmatched junction bases come to 1, with V trimmed by 8 bases and J by 3 bases. The CDR3 sequence holds 15 residues, the cysteine and phenylalanine included. Of the read, only the CDR3 DNA is kept; its 45 bases are in frame from base 1. CDR1 and CDR2 (MNHEY, SVGAGI) derive from the germline V gene. The library relied on the immunoSEQ multiplex PCR assay. TCRdb mirrors the immuneACCESS table, restricted to in-frame sequences. Some clones are absent from its copies; in checked studies, under half trace to an unresolved V gene, and the reason for the others is unknown. The sample has around 40,000 clones on record, 85% to 95% of them singletons. The top ten hold around 0.64% of the sample. This clone has a handful of counts. Its target antigen remains unknown. Base qualities are missing; no much larger clone stands one base away.

This clonotype originated in a female donor with multiple sclerosis, enrolled in a pregnancy study. The sequencing here drew on CD4+ T cells from peripheral blood mononuclear cells, taken in the third trimester of pregnancy. The chain uses TRBV6-5 and TRBJ2-6; TRBD2 aligns with 13 central bases. CDR3 protein: CASWTSGSGANVLTF. The base sequence is TGTGCCAGCTGGACTAGCGGGAGTGGGGCCAACGTCCTGACTTTC.